This T cell receptor (beta chain) was observed in a study of CD8+ T cells in alopecia areata. Study-wide background: Dosing with tofacitinib proceeded for 6 to 18 months, followed by 6 months off drug. Patients given treatment had severity scored by the percentage of scalp area affected. Study-level findings and limits: In scalp samples, resident alphabeta T cells of normal skin are also sequenced. Affected lesional scalp, above all in alopecia totalis/universalis, was more clonal than normal scalp.

RNA, once extracted, was reverse transcribed into cDNA for use as the sequencing template. Profiled with immunoSEQ multiplex PCR; TCRdb holds only in-frame clones, not every one. The repertoire holds about 70,000 clones, roughly 30% seen once, with about 16% in the top ten. The germline V and J ends were trimmed by 0 bases and 5 bases, with 10 bases remaining between them. Germline V CDR1 and CDR2: GTSNPN, SVGIG (reference sequence). CDR3 length: 13 residues. This clone was seen more than once but under ten times. Its antigen is still unknown. The same CDR3 also results from other DNA sequences found in this sample. Treatment noted: oral pan-JAK inhibitor, 5-10 mg twice daily.

This material consisted of CD8+ T cells sorted from blood, taken at week 4, from a patient treated with tofacitinib. This TCR derives from a human donor with alopecia areata. The chain carries TRBV30 and TRBJ1-1; D possibly corresponds to TRBD1 (5 bases). This chain's CDR3 is CAWSVLGGTEAFF. CDR3 coding DNA: TGTGCCTGGAGTGTACTCGGGGGGACTGAAGCTTTCTTT.